The TCR beta chain described here comes from a study of beta chain features in type 1 diabetes. The CDR3 covers 15 residues. Trimming left V 3 bases short and J 4 bases short, with 18 bases between. Germline V CDR1 and CDR2: SQVTM, ANQGSEA. With regard to this clone: Its cognate antigen is unknown. Other nucleotide sequences from this sample produce the same CDR3.

Sequencing targeted expressed TCRB transcripts, as all isolated RNA had been reverse transcribed. The study sequenced naive, central memory and regulatory T cell samples to an average of about 3.9 million reads. Sequencing was performed with immunoSEQ multiplex PCR; in TCRdb, only in-frame clones are kept and a portion is missing. The sample records 500,000 to 850,000 clones, about 14% being singletons. General study findings and limits: A moderate, significant TCRB CDR3 shortening appeared in type 1 diabetes across four CD4+ subsets.

Sequenced: naive CD4+ T cells from blood. The sequence was obtained from a man in his late teens or twenties with type 1 diabetes. The chain joins TRBV29-1 to TRBJ2-5; the D is unclear. As DNA, the CDR3 is TGCAGCGTTGATCATATAGGGATCGGGCGAGAGACCCAGTACTTC. Its protein is CSVDHIGIGRETQYF. The full variable domain, its missing parts supplied by reference TRBV29-1 and TRBJ2-5, is SAVISQKPSRDICQRGTSLTIQCQVDSQVTMMFWYRQQPGQSLTLIATANQGSEATYESGFVIDKFPISRPNLTFSTLTVSNMSPEDSSIYLCSVDHIGIGRETQYFGPGTRLLVL.